This T cell receptor beta chain comes out of a study of T cell responses to AZD1222 COVID-19 vaccine. Study overall: Pooled samples include second doses given at about 4 or 12 weeks.

Using immunoSEQ multiplex PCR, the repertoire was profiled, and TCRdb retains in-frame clones only, with some absent. The sample records approximately 150,000 clones, roughly 93% being singletons. Study findings and constraints: Mapped onto spike, vaccine-associated CD4 TCRs spanned it and were dominant at 160-218 and 743-854. Reportedly, close to half of spike-specific TCRs are directed against unmutated variant regions.

For this clone: The antigen is undetermined.

The sample here was peripheral blood, taken on day 0 of AZD1222 vaccination. This clonotype was sampled from an adult in good health.

CDR3 region: CSASRDSAGANIQYF. The CDR3 coding sequence is TGCAGTGCTAGTCGGGACAGCGCCGGGGCAAACATTCAGTACTTC. The chain carries TRBV20-1 and TRBJ2-4; 7 bases are shared with TRBD1. The CDR3 contains 15 residues. With 3 bases clipped from V and 6 bases from J, the junction kept 11 bases outside the gene matches. Germline CDR1 DFQATT, CDR2 SNEGSKA (reference sequence).